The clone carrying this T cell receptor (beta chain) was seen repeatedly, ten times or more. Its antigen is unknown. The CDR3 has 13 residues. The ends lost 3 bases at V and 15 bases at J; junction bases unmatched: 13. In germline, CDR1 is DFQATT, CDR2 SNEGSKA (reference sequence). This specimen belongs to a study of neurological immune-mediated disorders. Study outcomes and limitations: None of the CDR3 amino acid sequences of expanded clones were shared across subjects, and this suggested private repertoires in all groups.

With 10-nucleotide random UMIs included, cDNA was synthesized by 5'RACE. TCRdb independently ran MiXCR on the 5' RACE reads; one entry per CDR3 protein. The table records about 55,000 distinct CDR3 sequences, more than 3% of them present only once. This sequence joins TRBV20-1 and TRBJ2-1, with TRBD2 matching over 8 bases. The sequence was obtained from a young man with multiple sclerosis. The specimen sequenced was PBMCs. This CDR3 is CSASGGASPPVFF. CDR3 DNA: TGCAGTGCTAGCGGGGGGGCAAGCCCCCCGGTGTTCTTC.